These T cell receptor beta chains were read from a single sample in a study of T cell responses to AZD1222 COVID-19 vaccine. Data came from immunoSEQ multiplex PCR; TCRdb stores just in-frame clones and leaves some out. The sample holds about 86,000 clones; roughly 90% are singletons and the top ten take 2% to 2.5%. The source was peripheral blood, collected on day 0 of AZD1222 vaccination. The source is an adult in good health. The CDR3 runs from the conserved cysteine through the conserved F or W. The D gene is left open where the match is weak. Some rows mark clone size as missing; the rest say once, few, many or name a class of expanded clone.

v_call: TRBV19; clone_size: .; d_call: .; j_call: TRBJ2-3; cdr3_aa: CASSLGTPSTDTQYF
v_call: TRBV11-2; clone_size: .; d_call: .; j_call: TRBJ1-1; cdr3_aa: CASSLRLNTEAFF
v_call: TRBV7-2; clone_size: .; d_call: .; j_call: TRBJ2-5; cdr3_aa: CASSSNWGVETQYF
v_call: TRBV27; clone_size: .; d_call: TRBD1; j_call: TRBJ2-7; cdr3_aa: CASSLGTGTFGGQYF
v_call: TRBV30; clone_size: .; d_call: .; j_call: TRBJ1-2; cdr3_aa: CAWFTGIPTHGYTF
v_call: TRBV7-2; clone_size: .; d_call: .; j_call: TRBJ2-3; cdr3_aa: CASSLVLVSTDTQYF
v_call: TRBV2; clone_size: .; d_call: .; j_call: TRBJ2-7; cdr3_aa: CASSGPEGYEQYF
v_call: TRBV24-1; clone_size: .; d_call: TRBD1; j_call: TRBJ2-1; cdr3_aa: CATSDPRTGAGNEQFF
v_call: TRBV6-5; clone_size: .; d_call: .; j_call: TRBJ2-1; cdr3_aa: CASNRGDGDEQFF
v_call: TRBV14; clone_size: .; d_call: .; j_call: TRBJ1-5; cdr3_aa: CASSHSLIGSDQPQHF
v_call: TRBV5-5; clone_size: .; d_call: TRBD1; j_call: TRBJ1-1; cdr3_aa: CASSLGSTGGTEAFF
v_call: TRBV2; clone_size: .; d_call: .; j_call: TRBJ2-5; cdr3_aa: CASTDNGVETQYF
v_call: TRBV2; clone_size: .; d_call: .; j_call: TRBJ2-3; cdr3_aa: CASSRLSPSSDTQYF
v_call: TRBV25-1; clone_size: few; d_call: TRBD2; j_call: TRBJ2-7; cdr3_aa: CASSELASGRSTYEQYF
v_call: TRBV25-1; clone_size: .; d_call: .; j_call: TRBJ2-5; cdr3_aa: CASSDTQGRGQETQYF
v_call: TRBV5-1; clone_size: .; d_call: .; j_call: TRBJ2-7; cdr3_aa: CASSMSSHEQYF
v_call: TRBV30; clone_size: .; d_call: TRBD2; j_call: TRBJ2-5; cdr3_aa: CAWRLAGAQEAQYF
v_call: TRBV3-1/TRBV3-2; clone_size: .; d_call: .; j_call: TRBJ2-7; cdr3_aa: CASSPLGLVSEQYF
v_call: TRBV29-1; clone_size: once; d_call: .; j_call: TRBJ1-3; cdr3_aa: CSVDGAERSGNTIYF
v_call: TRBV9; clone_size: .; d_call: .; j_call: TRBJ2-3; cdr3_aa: CASSPRPATDTQYF
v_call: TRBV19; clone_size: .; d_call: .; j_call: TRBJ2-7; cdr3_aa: CASSILGSNYEQYF
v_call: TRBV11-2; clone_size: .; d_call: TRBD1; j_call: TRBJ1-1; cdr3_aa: CASSLAPQGAEAFF
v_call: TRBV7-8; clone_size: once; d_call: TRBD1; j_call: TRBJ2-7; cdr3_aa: CASSLAGGTGSYEQYF
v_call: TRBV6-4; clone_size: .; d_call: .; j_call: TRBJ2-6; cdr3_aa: CASSEGNGANVLTF
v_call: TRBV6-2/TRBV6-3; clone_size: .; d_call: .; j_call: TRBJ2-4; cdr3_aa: CASSYGGTKNIQYF
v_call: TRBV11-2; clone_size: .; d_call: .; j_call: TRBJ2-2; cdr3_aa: CASSLPRAGELFF
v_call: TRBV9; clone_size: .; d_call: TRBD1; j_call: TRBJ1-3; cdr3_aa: CASSAGQGAGGNTIYF
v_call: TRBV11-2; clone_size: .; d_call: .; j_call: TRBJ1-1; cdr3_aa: CASSLQALNTEAFF
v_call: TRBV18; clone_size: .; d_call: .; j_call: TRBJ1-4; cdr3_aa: CASSLRATNEKLFF
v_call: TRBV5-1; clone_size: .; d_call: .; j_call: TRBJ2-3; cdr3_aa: CASSRDTRSTDTQYF
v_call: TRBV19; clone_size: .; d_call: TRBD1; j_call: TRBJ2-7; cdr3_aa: CASSIQRGHEQYF
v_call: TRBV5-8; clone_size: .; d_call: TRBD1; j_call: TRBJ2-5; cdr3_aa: CASSLPGQGSETQYF
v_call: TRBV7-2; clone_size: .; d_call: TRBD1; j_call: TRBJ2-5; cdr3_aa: CASSSTGTGGLETQYF
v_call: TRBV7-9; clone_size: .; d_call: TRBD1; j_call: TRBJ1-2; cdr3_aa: CASSLTGQGAYGYTF
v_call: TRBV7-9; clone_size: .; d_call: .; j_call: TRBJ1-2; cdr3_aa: CASSLVGGGGYTF
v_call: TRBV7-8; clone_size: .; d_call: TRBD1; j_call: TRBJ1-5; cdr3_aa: CASSIGTASNQPQHF
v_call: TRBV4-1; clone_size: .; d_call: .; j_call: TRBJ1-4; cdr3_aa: CASSRSGTSSEKLFF
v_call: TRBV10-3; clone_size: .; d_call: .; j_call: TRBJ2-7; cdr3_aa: CAIRERASSYEQYF
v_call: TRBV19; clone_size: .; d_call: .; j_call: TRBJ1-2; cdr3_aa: CASSPSSYGYTF
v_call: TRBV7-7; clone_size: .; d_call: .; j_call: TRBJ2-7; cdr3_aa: CASSPSPGHEQYF
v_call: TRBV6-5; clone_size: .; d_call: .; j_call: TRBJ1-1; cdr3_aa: CASKRGTEAFF
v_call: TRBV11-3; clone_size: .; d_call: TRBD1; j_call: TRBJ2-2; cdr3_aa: CASSPEGTGGSGGELFF
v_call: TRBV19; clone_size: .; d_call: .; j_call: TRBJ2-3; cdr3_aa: CASRVAGADTQYF
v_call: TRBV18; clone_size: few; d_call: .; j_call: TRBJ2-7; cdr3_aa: CASSSSTPPYEQYF
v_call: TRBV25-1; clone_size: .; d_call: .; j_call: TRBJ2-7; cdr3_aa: CASSVVVGGVGSYEQYF
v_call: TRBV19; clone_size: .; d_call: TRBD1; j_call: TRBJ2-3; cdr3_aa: CASSGQGLLTDTQYF
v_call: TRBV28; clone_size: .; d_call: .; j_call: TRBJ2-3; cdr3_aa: CASSFLHGGLRTDTQYF
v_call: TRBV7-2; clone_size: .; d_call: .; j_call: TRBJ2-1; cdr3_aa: CASVPGRTYNEQFF
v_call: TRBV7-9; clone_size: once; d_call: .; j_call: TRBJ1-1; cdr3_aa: CASSSWIQGNTEAFF
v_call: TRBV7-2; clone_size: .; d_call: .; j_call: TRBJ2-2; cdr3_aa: CASSLNSHTTTGELFF
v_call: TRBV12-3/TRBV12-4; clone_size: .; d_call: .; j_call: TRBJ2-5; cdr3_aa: CASRNLWTQYF
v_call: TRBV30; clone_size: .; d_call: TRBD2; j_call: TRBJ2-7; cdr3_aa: CAGTSGRAFEQYF
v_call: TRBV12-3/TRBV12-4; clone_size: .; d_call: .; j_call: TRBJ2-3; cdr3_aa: CASSNTPGREQYF
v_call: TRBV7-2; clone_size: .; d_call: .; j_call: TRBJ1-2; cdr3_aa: CASSILQGSPGIYGYTF